Below are 29 T cell receptor beta chains sequenced from a single sample in a study of shared clonotypes between healthy human individuals. Generated by immunoSEQ multiplex PCR, the TCRdb table keeps only in-frame clones and is missing some. The sample shows over 400,000 clones, 95% to 96% of them seen only once. Sequencing was performed on naive CD4+ T cells sorted from blood. Regarding subset: CD45RA+ positively selected. Receptor source: a woman aged 30 to 39 in good health.

This clone was detected only once. This chain joins TRBV19 and TRBJ2-1; weak D call: TRBD1 (6 bases). Trimming stripped 3 bases from V and 2 bases from J, with 11 bases between. The CDR3 loop spans 15 amino acids. Germline CDR1 LNHDA, CDR2 SQIVND (reference sequence). CDR3 in DNA: TGTGCCAGTAGTATCGTACAGGGCACCTACAATGAGCAGTTCTTC. Protein sequence: CASSIVQGTYNEQFF. The full variable domain, in which reference TRBV19 and TRBJ2-1 provide the parts outside the CDR3, is DGGITQSPKYLFRKEGQNVTLSCEQNLNHDAMYWYRQDPGQGLRLIYYSQIVNDFQKGDIAEGYSVSREKKESFPLTVTSAQKNPTAFYLCASSIVQGTYNEQFFGPGTRLTVL.

This rearrangement joins TRBV28 to TRBJ2-5; 7 positions agree with TRBD1. The length of the CDR3 is 14 residues. The germline gives CDR1 MDHEN, CDR2 SYDVKM. The trim removed 10 bases at V and 2 bases at J, leaving 10 bases unmatched. The CDR3 protein is CATWTGESQETQYF. As DNA, the CDR3 is TGTGCCACTTGGACAGGTGAATCACAAGAGACCCAGTACTTC.

This clone was observed a handful of times. The rearrangement uses TRBV19 and TRBJ1-3; tentatively, D is TRBD1 (5 bases). V shed 5 bases and J shed 1 base, with 15 bases lying between them. Germline V gene data show CDR1 as LNHDA and CDR2 as SQIVND (reference sequence). The CDR3 runs 16 residues. CDR3 in DNA: TGTGCCAGTAGTGCCCTCTCGGACATGTCTGGAAACACCATATATTTT. Residues: CASSALSDMSGNTIYF.

The chain combines TRBV5-1 with TRBJ2-1, with 7 bases fitting TRBD2. The CDR3 consists of 15 residues. The ends lost 5 bases at V and 5 bases at J; junction bases unmatched: 10. Germline assignment: CDR1 SGHRS and CDR2 YFSETQ. The CDR3 region has the DNA TGCGCCAGCAGGGGCGGGAGTGGGGTTAACAATGAGCAGTTCTTC. Protein: CASRGGSGVNNEQFF.

This rearrangement joins TRBV7-8 to TRBJ1-1; no reliable D call. The CDR3 runs 15 residues. The V and J ends lost 3 bases and 4 bases respectively, with 15 bases between them. CDR1 and CDR2 (germline): SGHVS, FQNEAQ. CDR3 sequence reads: CASSFRTVMSTEAFF. Here the CDR3 DNA reads TGTGCCAGCAGCTTCAGGACTGTGATGAGCACTGAAGCTTTCTTT.

This clone is a singleton in its sample. The CDR3 DNA reads as TGCGCCAGCAGCTCGGGGTTGGGACAGGCGGCAGGGGTGACCCAGTACTTC. As protein: CASSSGLGQAAGVTQYF. The V and J genes are TRBV5-1 and TRBJ2-5, with 8 bases aligning to TRBD1. With V trimmed by 3 bases and J by 7 bases, 17 bases remained unmatched. Germline assignment: CDR1 SGHRS and CDR2 YFSETQ. The CDR3 is made up of 17 amino acids.

The chain carries TRBV27 and TRBJ1-6; 8 bases map to TRBD1. Germline CDR1 and CDR2: MNHEY and SMNVEV (reference sequence). V shed 3 bases and J 8 bases; nucleotides not matched to a gene: 6. The CDR3 covers 15 residues. CDR3 DNA: TGTGCCAGCAGTTTTATAGGACAGGGTGATTCACCCCTCCACTTT. Amino acids: CASSFIGQGDSPLHF.

This rearrangement joins TRBV28 to TRBJ2-7; 8 positions match TRBD2. Germline V CDR1 and CDR2: MDHEN, SYDVKM. CDR3 size: 15 residues. Trimming took 2 bases from V and 2 from J; bases not matched to a gene: 5. CDR3 sequence: CASSLTGGRPYEQYF. CDR3 bases: TGTGCCAGCAGTTTAACGGGAGGGAGACCCTACGAGCAGTACTTC.

V gene TRBV5-6 combines with J gene TRBJ1-2; 8 bases agree with TRBD1. With V trimmed by 0 bases and J by 4 bases, 8 bases remained unmatched. Looked up from germline, CDR1 is SGHDT and CDR2 is YYEEEE. This CDR3 spans 16 amino acids. The CDR3 nucleotides read TGTGCCAGCAGCTTGGTCCCAAGGACAGGGTCCTATGGCTACACCTTC. Translation gives CASSLVPRTGSYGYTF.

This clone was seen once. The chain couples TRBV6-6 to TRBJ2-7; 13 positions match TRBD2. Losses at the gene ends were 8 bases for V and 0 bases for J; bases not matched to a gene: 1. CDR1 is MNHNY and CDR2 is SVGAGI in the germline V gene (reference sequence). There are 14 residues in the CDR3. CDR3 nucleotides: TGTGCCAGCCGGACTAGCGGGAGCTCCTACGAGCAGTACTTC. Translated: CASRTSGSSYEQYF.

The V and J genes are TRBV4-2 and TRBJ1-6; the match to TRBD1 covers 7 bases. Looked up from germline, CDR1 is LGHNA and CDR2 is YNFKEQ. V was pared by 1 base and J by 10 bases, with 13 bases of the junction left unmatched. CDR3 length: 17 amino acids. CDR3 in amino acids: CASSQGGETGYPSPLHF. CDR3 sequence (DNA): TGTGCCAGCAGCCAAGGAGGGGAGACAGGGTATCCCTCACCCCTCCACTTT.

The V and J genes are TRBV5-6 and TRBJ1-5; D perhaps matches TRBD1 (6 bases). The CDR3 is made up of 16 amino acids. Trimming pared 5 bases from V and 5 bases from J, leaving 20 bases between. Germline V gene sequence: CDR1 SGHDT, CDR2 YYEEEE. The CDR3 bases are TGTGCCAGCAGTAAGAGGGGGGTTCGGGTTTATCAGCCCCAGCATTTT. Translating gives CASSKRGVRVYQPQHF.

The chain joins TRBV18 to TRBJ2-7; unclear D gene. The CDR3 sequence is 13 residues long. The V gene lost 3 bases and the J gene lost 2 bases, with 8 bases spanning the gap. Germline V lookup: CDR1 KGHSH, CDR2 LQKENI. CDR3: CASSPDATYEQYF. CDR3 sequence (DNA): TGTGCCAGCTCACCCGACGCGACCTACGAGCAGTACTTC.

The V and J genes are TRBV6-1 and TRBJ2-7; maybe TRBD2 (5 bases). The V gene's germline CDR1 is MNHNS and CDR2 SASEGT. CDR3 length: 13 residues. The germline V and J ends were trimmed by 7 bases and 4 bases, with 14 bases remaining between them. The CDR3 nucleotides are TGTGCCAGCACAGACACGGGGATATACGAGCAGTACTTC. Translated: CASTDTGIYEQYF.

This chain joins TRBV30 and TRBJ2-1; 15 bases are shared with TRBD2. Germline trimming cut 7 bases from V and 7 bases from J; bases unmatched to any gene: 8. CDR1 and CDR2 from the germline V gene are GTSNPN and SVGIG (reference sequence). The length of the CDR3 is 15 residues. The CDR3 DNA reads as TGTGCCTCCACCTCCGGGACTAGCGGGAGGAATGAGCAGTTCTTC. Its protein is CASTSGTSGRNEQFF.

The rearrangement uses TRBV14 and TRBJ1-4; D not resolved. The CDR3 is made up of 14 amino acids. Trimming cost V 1 base and J 4 bases, with 7 bases left between them. Germline V CDR1 and CDR2: SGHDN, FVKESK. The CDR3, as DNA: TGTGCCAGCAGCCAAGTCGTGGGTAATGAAAAACTGTTTTTT. Residues: CASSQVVGNEKLFF.

This clone was seen once. The chain couples TRBV27 to TRBJ2-5; possible D gene TRBD1, 5 bases. V gave up 3 bases and J gave up 3 bases, with 14 bases separating them. This CDR3 spans 15 amino acids. CDR1 and CDR2 (germline): MNHEY, SMNVEV (reference sequence). The chain's CDR3 is CASSFEQAAKETQYF. CDR3 coding DNA: TGTGCCAGCAGTTTTGAACAGGCGGCGAAAGAGACCCAGTACTTC.

The V call is TRBV5-1, the J call TRBJ2-5; 11 nucleotides agree with TRBD2. This CDR3 spans 14 amino acids. Losses at the gene ends were 3 bases for V and 5 bases for J; bases not matched to a gene: 3. Germline loops: CDR1 SGHRS, CDR2 YFSETQ. Here the CDR3 DNA reads TGCGCCAGCAGCTCGACTAGCGGGGACGAGACCCAGTACTTC. Translating gives CASSSTSGDETQYF.

The J gene is TRBJ1-3, the V gene TRBV28; no definite D call. Germline V lookup: CDR1 MDHEN, CDR2 SYDVKM. Trimming left V 5 bases short and J 2 bases short, with 13 bases between. This CDR3 has 15 residues. DNA of the CDR3: TGTGCCAGCAGTCTAACAGCAGGTGCTGGAAACACCATATATTTT. Its protein product is CASSLTAGAGNTIYF.

The V gene is TRBV6-1, the J gene TRBJ1-2; 7 positions match TRBD1. The V gene end was trimmed by 6 bases and the J gene end by 7 bases; junction bases not matched to a gene: 2. This CDR3 spans 11 amino acids. Germline assignment: CDR1 MNHNS and CDR2 SASEGT. The CDR3 loop is CASRSGGGYTF. CDR3 DNA: TGTGCCAGCAGATCAGGGGGTGGCTACACCTTC.

CDR3 in DNA: TGTGCCAGCAGCTTCGCCAGCGGGAGTGGGTCCAAAAACATTCAGTACTTC. Protein: CASSFASGSGSKNIQYF. The chain combines TRBV7-9 with TRBJ2-4; TRBD2 matches at 8 bases. The germline V gene encodes CDR1 SEHNR and CDR2 FQNEAQ (reference sequence). Trimming cost V 3 bases and J 2 bases; bases outside gene matches: 9. The CDR3 is 17 amino acids. Combining the CDR3 with reference TRBV7-9 and TRBJ2-4 gives the whole variable domain DTGVSQNPRHKITKRGQNVTFRCDPISEHNRLYWYRQTLGQGPEFLTYFQNEAQLEKSRLLSDRFSAERPKGSFSTLEIQRTEQGDSAMYLCASSFASGSGSKNIQYFGAGTRLSVL.

The genes are TRBV6-5 and TRBJ2-3; D possibly uses TRBD1 or TRBD2 (5 bases each). The CDR3 is 13 residues long. The germline gives CDR1 MNHEY, CDR2 SVGAGI. Trimming took off 10 bases at V and 2 bases at J, with 13 bases between the two ends. DNA of the CDR3: TGTGCCACGAGAGGGACCTACACAGATACGCAGTATTTT. It translates to CATRGTYTDTQYF.

The rearrangement joins TRBV28 to TRBJ2-1, with 11 bases fitting TRBD1. Germline CDR1 is MDHEN and CDR2 is SYDVKM. This CDR3 has 15 residues. J was trimmed by 4 bases and V by 6 bases; bases with no gene match: 5. CDR3 in DNA: TGTGCCAGCAGATCCGGACAGGGGGCTTACAATGAGCAGTTCTTC. Protein sequence: CASRSGQGAYNEQFF.

The V gene is TRBV6-6, the J gene TRBJ2-1, with D uncertain. The CDR3 spans 11 residues. The V end was cut by 3 bases, the J end by 10 bases, with 7 bases between. CDR1 and CDR2 from the germline V gene are MNHNY and SVGAGI (reference sequence). This chain's CDR3 is CASSYYDEQFF. Here the CDR3 DNA reads TGTGCCAGCAGTTATTATGACGAGCAGTTCTTC.

The chain is built from TRBV6-5 and TRBJ1-3, with D possibly matching TRBD1 (5 bases). V was cut by 6 bases and J by 2 bases, with 11 bases left in between. The V gene's germline CDR1 is MNHEY and CDR2 SVGAGI. The CDR3 extends over 14 amino acids. The CDR3 here is CASSPGGPGNTIYF. CDR3 DNA: TGTGCCAGCAGCCCTGGGGGACCTGGAAACACCATATATTTT.

V usage is TRBV20-1 and J usage is TRBJ2-5, with a weak D call TRBD2 (5 bases). Germline V lookup: CDR1 DFQATT, CDR2 SNEGSKA (reference sequence). V was clipped by 6 bases and J by 10 bases, with 15 bases between them. This CDR3 contains 11 residues. The CDR3 DNA sequence: TGCAGTGCCCAAGACTATACAGTCCAGTACTTC. Translation: CSAQDYTVQYF.

The rearrangement uses TRBV5-4 and TRBJ2-7; 7 bases match TRBD1. The V gene end was trimmed by 4 bases and the J gene end by 3 bases; junction bases not matched to a gene: 10. The CDR3 consists of 15 residues. Germline CDR1 reads SGHNT; CDR2 reads YYREEE (reference sequence). CDR3 nucleotides: TGTGCCAGCAGCCTGGGACAGAAACTTTTCTACGAGCAGTACTTC. Translation gives CASSLGQKLFYEQYF.

The CDR3 DNA reads as TGTGCCAGTACTATCGGAGGGACACAAGCTCAGCCCCAGCATTTT. The encoded protein is CASTIGGTQAQPQHF. This chain links TRBV19 with TRBJ1-5; maybe TRBD1 (6 bases). The germline CDR1 and CDR2 sequences are LNHDA and SQIVND (reference sequence). This CDR3 comprises 15 residues. Trimming left V 7 bases short and J 6 bases short, with 19 bases between.

The table lists this clone with a count of one. The V call is TRBV7-2, the J call TRBJ2-7; TRBD2 might be the D (6 bases). Germline V gene lookup returns CDR1 SGHTA and CDR2 FQGNSA. The CDR3 contains 17 residues. Trimming stripped 2 bases from V and 0 bases from J, with 17 bases between. The CDR3 spells CASSLRAGPVSSYEQYF. DNA for the CDR3: TGTGCCAGCAGCTTAAGGGCGGGACCCGTTAGCTCCTACGAGCAGTACTTC. Filled out from reference TRBV7-2 and TRBJ2-7, the complete variable domain reads GAGVSQSPSNKVTEKGKDVELRCDPISGHTALYWYRQSLGQGLEFLIYFQGNSAPDKSGLPSDRFSAERTGGSVSTLTIQRTQQEDSAVYLCASSLRAGPVSSYEQYFGPGTRLTVT.